The T cell receptor beta chain under discussion was sequenced for a study of cytomegalovirus exposure and HLA in healthy donors listed by TCRdb under 2017. Regarding the complete study: In an earlier analysis of under 600 of the donors, about 270 Gb of sequence data and some 120 million unique TCR beta sequences from 180 million or so T cells were reported. Approximately 310 gigabases of sequencing data and 75 million to 85 million unique TCR sequences made up an early release that covered over 550 HLA-typed donors. The genetic ancestry cluster associated with self-reported Caucasian donors included 81% of the approximately 400 genotyped donors. The study was designed to test whether signatures of past pathogen exposure could be identified by cataloging public T cell receptors. The T cell repertoires of under 750 subjects were profiled by immunosequencing and related to cytomegalovirus serostatus. Along with the roughly 670-subject first cohort, a separate validation cohort of some 130 different subjects was used. High-throughput TCR immunosequencing, statistical association of individual TCRs with disease status, and machine learning were combined to predict cytomegalovirus infection status. In a later analysis, previously published TCR beta repertoires from 670 or so donors were re-analyzed and high-resolution HLA genotyping was added so that TCR occurrence patterns could be studied. Rather than drawing on any new phenotypic data, the later analysis identified candidate immune exposures from TCR beta sequences and the way those sequences occurred across donors. To decide whether each TCR beta V gene segment behaved as functional or pseudogenic, an earlier analysis of some 570 of the donors relied on high-throughput TCR beta sequencing. Donor age, sex, ethnicity and CMV serostatus were collected together with the repertoire data. A later genetic analysis took genome-wide SNP genotypes for about 55% of the roughly 700 donors and used that subset as a discovery cohort. Every repertoire in the discovery cohort had been generated on one and the same sequencing platform. HLA typing covered class I and class II loci at four-digit resolution. The number of typed donors differed by locus: about 620-630 for A, B, C, DRB1 and DQB1; some 540 for DQA1; 606 for DPA1; and around 490 for DPB1. About five DR-DQ haplotypes were treated as single units for association and clustering because of strong linkage in the cohort. On average, about 200,000 unique TCR beta nucleotide sequences were sequenced per donor among some 420 genotyped donors of the cohort, with roughly 18% of those sequences being non-productive.

Results the study describes overall, beyond this receptor: The authors suggested that the approach could potentially be extended to other disease states and immunological phenotypes. In a later genetic analysis, fewer N-insertions in productive TCRs were reported among donors in an Asian-associated ancestry cluster than the roughly 640-donor mean. Linkage disequilibrium might explain the correlated functional status among segregating V segments, but an unknown experimental factor could not be ruled out. In vitro tests confirmed that three of the cytomegalovirus-associated TCR beta chains recognize cytomegalovirus antigens. Because the 87-base-pair reads could not distinguish some IMGT-functional V segments, including TRBV6-2 and TRBV6-3, those segments were excluded. Because counts were too low, approximately 18 rarely observed V segments, including chromosome 9 orphons, were excluded from the earlier analysis of under 650 of the donors. A later analysis reported that several top co-occurrence clusters appeared linked to parvovirus B19, influenza, CMV and Epstein-Barr virus. The study listed approximately 150 TCR beta chains as associated with cytomegalovirus. An earlier analysis of approximately 540 of the donors showed that most TCR beta V segments appeared in productive rearrangements either about 87% or about 30% of the time, which broadly matched IMGT annotations. Roughly uniform sequencing depth across donors was assumed in presence/absence analyses, although this assumption may not hold. For the cohort, immune exposure information was limited to CMV serostatus. In a later genetic analysis, a missense DCLRE1C variant was associated with V-gene and J-gene trimming of TCR beta chains, and the association was replicated in an independent cohort. A group of highly shared sequence variants was considered likely to be a technical artifact of the sequencing pipeline. A later analysis found that TCR association rates varied across HLA loci, with DRB1 alleles showing the most associated TCRs and HLA-C alleles the fewest. When HLA alleles, especially DR and DQ, strongly co-occurred, TCR associations were difficult to assign to individual alleles. The classifier was reported to diagnose cytomegalovirus status with high specificity and sensitivity in both the original cohort and the validation cohort. In a later analysis, about 16,000 TCR beta sequences were associated with specific HLA alleles at a false discovery rate of 0.05. While some public TCRs were present in many individuals, most TCR sequences turned up only very rarely across donors. A further reported finding was that TCR beta sequences accurately predicted the HLA-A and HLA-B alleles for most subjects in the first cohort. Only TCR beta chains were sequenced in this cohort, and the absence of alpha or paired-chain data limited detectable features. A later analysis found that most CMV-associated TCR beta chains appeared HLA-restricted, with HLA associations seemingly driven largely by CMV exposure. Because HLA typing was missing for some donors at each locus, association tests included only the typed subset. In a later analysis, HLA-associated TCR beta chains showed more clonal expansion and lower generation probabilities than non-associated chains that were equally common.

The cohort comprised some 680 healthy bone marrow donors. At the time of sampling, all cohort members were nominally healthy, though unrecorded immune exposures were likely present. The donor was CMV seronegative and was included in the group of about 400 seronegative cohort members. Every donor gave a peripheral blood sample, and the peripheral blood mononuclear cells from that sample were used for TCR beta sequencing. The Qiagen DNeasy Blood Extraction Kit was used to extract genomic DNA from the blood cell samples. Library method: the immunoSEQ multiplex PCR assay. For the multiplex PCR, a mixture combining 60 forward primers for TCR Vbeta segments and 13 reverse primers for TCR Jbeta segments was used. Amplification of the CDR3 region of rearranged TCR beta genes was performed with a multiplex PCR assay on genomic DNA. On the Illumina HiSeq System, the amplified TCR beta libraries were sequenced as 87-base-pair reads. Under the source paper's analysis protocol: A later analysis counted about 76 million unique TCR beta chains across the approximately 700 repertoires, and some 11 million of these chains were shared by at least two donors. Raw reads were error-corrected and collapsed into unique sequences with a nearest-neighbor algorithm that merged closely related sequences to remove PCR and sequencing errors. To assign V, D and J gene segments, CDR3 sequences were aligned to IMGT reference sequences. For a sequence to be retained, a match of at least six nucleotides to both a V gene segment and a J gene segment was required. A rearrangement was called productive if the CDR3 had no stop codons and remained in frame with V and J, and every other rearrangement was called non-productive. Following IMGT convention, CDR3 was defined as the stretch from the second conserved V-encoded cysteine up to the conserved J-encoded phenylalanine. In an earlier analysis of more than 550 of the donors, sequences lacking an unambiguous match to a single V gene segment were excluded. An earlier analysis of fewer than 750 of the donors classified V segments as functional when productive rearrangements were above 56.7% and as segregating when the standard deviation between donors was above 5%. To diagnose cytomegalovirus status from the catalog of TCR beta chain sequences, a statistical classification framework was built. In a later analysis, V and J genes were assigned by comparing TCR nucleotide sequences against IMGT/GENE-DB human TR gene sequences. In a later analysis, CDR3 sequences and most-parsimonious VDJ recombination scenarios were assigned using the TCRdist pipeline. A later analysis defined each TCR beta chain by its CDR3 amino acid sequence plus V-gene family, and excluded reads lacking a unique V-gene family. A later analysis removed 550 to 700 highly shared, low-generation-probability nucleotide sequences to deal with suspected cross-contamination and a sequencing artifact. A later analysis calculated a clonal expansion index for each public chain from normalized within-repertoire ranks of inferred template counts. In a later analysis, generation probabilities were computed using a VDJ recombination model fitted to out-of-frame rearrangements, and the results were checked against IGoR. In a later analysis, TCR-TCR, TCR-HLA and TCR-CMV co-occurrence was scored with hypergeometric tests, and a repertoire-size bias correction was applied to TCR pairs. False discovery rates were estimated in a later analysis by permuting HLA or CMV assignments 20 times. In a later analysis, co-occurring TCRs were grouped using DBSCAN, and TCRdist sequence similarity was added for clustering within HLA-allele-positive subsets. Co-occurrence clustering excluded repertoires with fewer than 30,000 or more than 120,000 public chains, plus five with anomalous nucleotide sharing. TCRdb's version of the immuneACCESS table is confined to in-frame rearrangements and falls short of the full clone set. An unresolved V gene accounts for under half of the shortfall where checked; the remainder is of unknown origin. V and J calls and clone size are copied from that table; D and trimming were computed from the DNA. For this sample there are over 150,000 clones; around 74% appear just once. The ten largest make up about 2.6% of the sample.

Per the germline V gene (reference sequence), PRHDT is the CDR1 and FYEKMQ is the CDR2. The CDR3, from cysteine to phenylalanine, totals 18 residues. The read is trimmed to its CDR3 DNA, 54 bases read in frame from base 1. Germline trimming: 0 bases from V, 2 bases from J; junction bases outside gene matches: 9. Regarding this clone: This receptor's antigen is unknown. No per-base quality is available; no much larger clone lies one base away.

The chain was built from TRBV13 and TRBJ2-3; 9 nucleotides in the junction match TRBD2. The clonotype comes from a young man in good health and CMV-seronegative. Sequenced: PBMCs. Here is the DNA: TGTGCCAGCAGCTTAGGTGCGGGGGGGCGCCTTAACACAGATACGCAGTATTTT. It codes for CASSLGAGGRLNTDTQYF.